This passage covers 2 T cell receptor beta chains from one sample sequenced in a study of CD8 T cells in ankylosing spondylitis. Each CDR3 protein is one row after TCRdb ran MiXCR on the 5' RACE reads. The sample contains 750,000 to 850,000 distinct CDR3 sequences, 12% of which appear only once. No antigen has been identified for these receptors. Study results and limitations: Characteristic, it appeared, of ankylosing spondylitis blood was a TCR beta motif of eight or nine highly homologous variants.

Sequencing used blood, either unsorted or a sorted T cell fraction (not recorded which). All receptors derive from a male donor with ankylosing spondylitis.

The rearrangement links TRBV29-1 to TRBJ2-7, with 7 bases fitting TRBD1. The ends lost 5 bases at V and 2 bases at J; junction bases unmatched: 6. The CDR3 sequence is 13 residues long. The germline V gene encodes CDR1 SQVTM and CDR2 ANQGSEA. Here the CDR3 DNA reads TGCAGCGTTCGGAACAGGGGACCCTACGAGCAGTACTTC. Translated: CSVRNRGPYEQYF.

The CDR3: CSVPGQANQPQHF. The CDR3 DNA reads as TGCAGTGTCCCGGGACAGGCCAATCAGCCCCAGCATTTT. The chain links TRBV20-1 to TRBJ1-5; 8 positions agree with TRBD1. Losses at the gene ends were 7 bases for V and 3 bases for J; bases not matched to a gene: 5. Germline values: CDR1 DFQATT, CDR2 SNEGSKA (reference sequence). CDR3 size: 13 residues.